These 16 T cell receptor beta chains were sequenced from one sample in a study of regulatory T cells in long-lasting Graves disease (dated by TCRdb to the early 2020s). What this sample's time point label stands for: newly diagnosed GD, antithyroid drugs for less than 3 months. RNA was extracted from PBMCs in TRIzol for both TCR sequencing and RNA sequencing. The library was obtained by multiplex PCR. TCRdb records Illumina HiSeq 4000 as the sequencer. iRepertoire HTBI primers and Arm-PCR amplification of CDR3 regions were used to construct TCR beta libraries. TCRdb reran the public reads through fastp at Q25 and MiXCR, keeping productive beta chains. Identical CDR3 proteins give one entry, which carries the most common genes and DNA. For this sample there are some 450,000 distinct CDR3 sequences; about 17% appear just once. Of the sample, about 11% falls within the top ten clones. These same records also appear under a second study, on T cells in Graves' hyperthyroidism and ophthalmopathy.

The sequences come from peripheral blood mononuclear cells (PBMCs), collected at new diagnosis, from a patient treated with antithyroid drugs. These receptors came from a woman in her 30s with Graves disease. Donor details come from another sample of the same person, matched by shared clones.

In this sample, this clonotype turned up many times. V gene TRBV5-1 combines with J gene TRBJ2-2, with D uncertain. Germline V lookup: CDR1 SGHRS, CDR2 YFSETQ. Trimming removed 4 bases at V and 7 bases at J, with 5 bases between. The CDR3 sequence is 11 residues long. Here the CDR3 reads CASSPNGELFF. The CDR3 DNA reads TGCGCCAGCAGCCCAAACGGGGAGCTGTTTTTT.

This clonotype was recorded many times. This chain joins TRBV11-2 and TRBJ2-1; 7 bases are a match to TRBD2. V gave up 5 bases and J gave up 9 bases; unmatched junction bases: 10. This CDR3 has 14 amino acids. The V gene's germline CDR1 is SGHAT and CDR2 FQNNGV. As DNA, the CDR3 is TGTGCCAGCAGCCTCGGGCGGGAGCGGGCTGAGCAGTTCTTC. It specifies CASSLGRERAEQFF. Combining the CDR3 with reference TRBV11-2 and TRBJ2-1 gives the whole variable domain EAGVAQSPRYKIIEKRQSVAFWCNPISGHATLYWYQQILGQGPKLLIQFQNNGVVDDSQLPKDRFSAERLKGVDSTLKIQPAKLEDSAVYLCASSLGRERAEQFFGPGTRLTVL.

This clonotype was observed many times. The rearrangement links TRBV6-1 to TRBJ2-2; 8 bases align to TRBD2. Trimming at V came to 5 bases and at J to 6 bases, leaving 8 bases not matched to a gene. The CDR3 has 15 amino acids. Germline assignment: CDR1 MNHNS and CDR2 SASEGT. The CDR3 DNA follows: TGTGCCAGCAGTACCCTCCAGCGGGAGCCCGGGGAGCTGTTTTTT. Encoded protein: CASSTLQREPGELFF.

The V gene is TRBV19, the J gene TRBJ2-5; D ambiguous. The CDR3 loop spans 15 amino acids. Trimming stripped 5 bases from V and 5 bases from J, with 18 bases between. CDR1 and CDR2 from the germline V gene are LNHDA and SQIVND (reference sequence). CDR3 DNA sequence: TGTGCCAGTAGTGTGGATTTGGCGGAGACGGAGACCCAGTACTTC. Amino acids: CASSVDLAETETQYF.

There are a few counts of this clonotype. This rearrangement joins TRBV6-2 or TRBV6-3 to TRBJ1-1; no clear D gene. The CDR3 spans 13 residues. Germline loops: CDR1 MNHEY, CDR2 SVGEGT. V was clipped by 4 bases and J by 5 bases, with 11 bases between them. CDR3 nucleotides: TGTGCCAGCAGTTCCTTCCATCGAACTGAAGCTTTCTTT. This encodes CASSSFHRTEAFF.

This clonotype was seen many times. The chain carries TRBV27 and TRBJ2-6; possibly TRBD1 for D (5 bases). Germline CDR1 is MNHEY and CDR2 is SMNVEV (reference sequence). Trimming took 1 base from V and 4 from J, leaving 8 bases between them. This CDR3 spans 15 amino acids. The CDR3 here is CASSLLGVGANVLTF. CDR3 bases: TGTGCCAGCAGTTTATTAGGGGTCGGGGCCAACGTCCTGACTTTC.

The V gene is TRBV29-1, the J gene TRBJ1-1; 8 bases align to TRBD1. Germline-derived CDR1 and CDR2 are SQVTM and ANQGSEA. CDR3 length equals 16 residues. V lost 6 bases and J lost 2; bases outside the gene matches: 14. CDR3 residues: CSVDPTGAGGNTEAFF. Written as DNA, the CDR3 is TGCAGCGTAGACCCGACAGGGGCCGGGGGCAACACTGAAGCTTTCTTT.

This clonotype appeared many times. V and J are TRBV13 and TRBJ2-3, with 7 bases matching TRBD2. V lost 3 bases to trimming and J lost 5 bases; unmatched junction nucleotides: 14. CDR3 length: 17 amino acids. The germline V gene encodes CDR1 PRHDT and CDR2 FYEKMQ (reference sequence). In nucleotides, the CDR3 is TGTGCCAGCAGCTTCGGGCGGTCCCGGGAGGCGGGAGATACGCAGTATTTT. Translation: CASSFGRSREAGDTQYF.

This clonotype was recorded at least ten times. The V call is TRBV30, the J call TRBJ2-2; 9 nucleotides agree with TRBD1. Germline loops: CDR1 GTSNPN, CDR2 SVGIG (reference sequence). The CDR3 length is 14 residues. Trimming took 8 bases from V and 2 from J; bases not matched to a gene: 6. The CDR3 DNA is TGTGCCAGAAACAGGGGGCCAAACACCGGGGAGCTGTTTTTT. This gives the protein CARNRGPNTGELFF.

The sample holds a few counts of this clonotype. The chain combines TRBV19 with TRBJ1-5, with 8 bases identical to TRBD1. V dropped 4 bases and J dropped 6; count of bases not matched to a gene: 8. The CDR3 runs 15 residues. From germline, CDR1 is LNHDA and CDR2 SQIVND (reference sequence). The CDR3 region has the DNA TGTGCCAGTAGTACATCCGGGACAGGAGGTCAGCCCCAGCATTTT. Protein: CASSTSGTGGQPQHF.

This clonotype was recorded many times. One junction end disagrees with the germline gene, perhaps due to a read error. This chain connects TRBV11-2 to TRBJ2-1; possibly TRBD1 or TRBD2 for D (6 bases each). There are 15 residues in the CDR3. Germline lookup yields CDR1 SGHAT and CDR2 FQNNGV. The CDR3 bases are TGTGCCCGCAGCTTAGGGGGACTCGATTACAATGAGCAGTTCTTC. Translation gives CARSLGGLDYNEQFF.

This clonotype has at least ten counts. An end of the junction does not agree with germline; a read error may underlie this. CDR3 in amino acids: CASSISGHLYNEQFF. The DNA for the CDR3 is TGTGCCAGCAGTATATCGGGACACCTCTACAATGAGCAGTTCTTC. V is TRBV27 and J is TRBJ2-1, with D possibly being TRBD1 (6 bases). The CDR3 contains 15 residues. In germline, CDR1 is MNHEY, CDR2 SMNVEV (reference sequence).

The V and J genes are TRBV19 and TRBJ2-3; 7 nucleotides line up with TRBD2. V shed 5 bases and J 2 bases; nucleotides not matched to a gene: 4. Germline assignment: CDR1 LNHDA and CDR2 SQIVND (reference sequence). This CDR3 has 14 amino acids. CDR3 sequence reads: CASSPGTTTDTQYF. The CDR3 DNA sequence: TGTGCCAGTAGTCCCGGGACTACCACAGATACGCAGTATTTT.

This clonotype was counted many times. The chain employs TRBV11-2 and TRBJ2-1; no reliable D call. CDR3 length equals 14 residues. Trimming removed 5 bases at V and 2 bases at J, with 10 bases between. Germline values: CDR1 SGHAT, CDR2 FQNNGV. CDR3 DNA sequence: TGTGCCAGCAGCCGAGACATCACCTACAATGAGCAGTTCTTC. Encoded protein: CASSRDITYNEQFF.

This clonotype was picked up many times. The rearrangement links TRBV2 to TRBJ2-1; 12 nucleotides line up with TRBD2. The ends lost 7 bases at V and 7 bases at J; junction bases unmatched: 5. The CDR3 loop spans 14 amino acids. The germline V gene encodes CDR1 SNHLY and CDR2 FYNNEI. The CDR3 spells CASTSTSGSNEQFF. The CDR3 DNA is TGTGCCAGCACCTCGACTAGCGGGAGTAATGAGCAGTTCTTC.

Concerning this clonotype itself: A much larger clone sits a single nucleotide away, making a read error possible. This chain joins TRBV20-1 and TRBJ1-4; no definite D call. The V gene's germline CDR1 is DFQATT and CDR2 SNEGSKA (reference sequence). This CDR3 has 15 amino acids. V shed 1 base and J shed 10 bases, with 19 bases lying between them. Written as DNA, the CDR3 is TGCAGTGCTAGAGCTTCCCGTCCGTGGGGTGGAAAACTGTTTTTT. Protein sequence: CSARASRPWGGKLFF.